This T cell receptor (beta chain) was sequenced during a study of read filtering for tumor transcriptome and immune sequencing. Study results and limitations: Compared with RNA-seq, IR-seq gave much higher clonotype depth and reliability. Around 82% of IR-seq clonotypes had a single read, yet these held roughly 3.3% of reads.

As for this clonotype: The antigen is undetermined. Just one base apart from a much larger clone, this may be a read error.

This library used about 360 ng RNA and molecular barcoded adaptors spanning alpha/delta and beta/gamma chains. TCRdb reanalysed the reads using MiXCR and keeps one entry per CDR3 protein. This table holds around 130,000 distinct CDR3 sequences, 10% to 15% found once. Sampling of bone marrow took place during active disease in every patient. Sequences were obtained from a population of CD138-negative cells sorted from bone marrow. This receptor was taken from a donor aged 40 or older with multiple myeloma.

In DNA, the CDR3 is TGTGCCAGCAGCTTACAGGCCTCTGGGGCCAACGTCCTGGCTTTC. This codes for CASSLQASGANVLAF. The chain couples TRBV9 to TRBJ2-6; D may be TRBD1 (5 bases). Per the germline V gene, CDR1 is SGDLS and CDR2 is YYNGEE. The CDR3 is 15 amino acids.